These 30 T cell receptor beta chains came from one sample sequenced in a study of cytomegalovirus exposure and HLA in healthy donors (dated by TCRdb to between 2016 and 2019). Receptor amplification or capture employed the immunoSEQ multiplex PCR assay. For the multiplex PCR, a mixture combining 60 forward primers for TCR Vbeta segments and 13 reverse primers for TCR Jbeta segments was used. TCRdb took over this immuneACCESS table, retaining in-frame rearrangements with V and J assigned. Such tables are incomplete; in checked studies, under half of the missing clones stem from an unresolved V gene, and the remainder is unexplained. Within this sample are approximately 170,000 clones, with roughly four fifths of them counted one time only. Of the sample, 1.5% to 1.9% falls within the top ten clones. The sample consisted of PBMCs. Source of these receptors: a middle-aged man in good health and CMV-seronegative.

This sequence joins TRBV28 and TRBJ2-2; 9 bases agree with TRBD1. V gave up 6 bases and J gave up 4 bases; unmatched junction bases: 6. This CDR3 has 15 amino acids. Germline V lookup: CDR1 MDHEN, CDR2 SYDVKM. CDR3 protein: CASRGQGRGTGELFF. In DNA, the CDR3 is TGTGCCAGCAGGGGACAGGGTCGGGGCACCGGGGAGCTGTTTTTT.

The chain employs TRBV6-5 and TRBJ2-7, with 8 bases aligning to TRBD1. CDR1 is MNHEY and CDR2 is SVGAGI in the germline V gene. CDR3 length: 16 amino acids. Trimming took 0 bases from V and 3 from J; bases not matched to a gene: 7. The CDR3, as DNA: TGTGCCAGCAGTTACTCTGGCGACAGGGGTTACTACGAGCAGTACTTC. Translation gives CASSYSGDRGYYEQYF.

The chain is built from TRBV6-1 and TRBJ1-2, with TRBD1 as a possible D gene (6 bases). Germline V gene sequence: CDR1 MNHNS, CDR2 SASEGT. CDR3 length equals 17 residues. Trimming stripped 4 bases from V and 4 bases from J, with 22 bases between. The CDR3 region has the DNA TGTGCCAGCAGTGGGGGTGGGGGCTATCTATGGCCCTATGGCTACACCTTC. Residues: CASSGGGGYLWPYGYTF.

This clone has more than one count but fewer than ten. The J gene is TRBJ2-7, the V gene TRBV18, with 15 bases identical to TRBD2. Germline V gene sequence: CDR1 KGHSH, CDR2 LQKENI. This CDR3 region has 17 residues. V lost 3 bases to trimming and J lost 1 base; unmatched junction nucleotides: 4. The CDR3 coding sequence is TGTGCCAGCTCACCGGGACTAGCGGGAGGAGGGTCCTACGAGCAGTACTTC. Translating it yields CASSPGLAGGGSYEQYF. Full variable domain (missing parts from reference TRBV18 and TRBJ2-7): NAGVMQNPRHLVRRRGQEARLRCSPMKGHSHVYWYRQLPEEGLKFMVYLQKENIIDESGMPKERFSAEFPKEGPSILRIQQVVRGDSAAYFCASSPGLAGGGSYEQYFGPGTRLTVT.

This clone has only one observation. This chain uses TRBV23-1 with TRBJ2-3, with 7 bases matching TRBD1. TRBV23-1 has ORF status, its function being uncertain. The CDR3 is made up of 17 amino acids. Trimming took 0 bases from V and 4 from J; bases not matched to a gene: 10. The CDR3 reads CASSQSAEGGAADTQYF. The DNA for the CDR3 is TGCGCCAGCAGTCAATCAGCCGAAGGGGGCGCGGCAGATACGCAGTATTTT.

The chain couples TRBV5-6 to TRBJ2-3; D is perhaps TRBD2 (5 bases). Trimming took off 2 bases at V and 1 base at J, with 14 bases between the two ends. The CDR3 sequence is 16 residues long. Germline-derived CDR1 and CDR2 are SGHDT and YYEEEE. This chain's CDR3 is CASSFSASPRTDTQYF. Written as DNA, the CDR3 is TGTGCCAGCAGCTTCTCGGCTAGCCCTCGCACAGATACGCAGTATTTT.

The CDR3 region is CASRPPGTGDNSPLHF. CDR3 sequence (DNA): TGCGCCAGCCGACCTCCAGGGACAGGGGATAATTCACCCCTCCACTTT. This sequence joins TRBV5-1 and TRBJ1-6; 10 bases line up with TRBD1. Germline CDR1 is SGHRS and CDR2 is YFSETQ. V gave up 7 bases and J gave up 5 bases; unmatched junction bases: 9. The CDR3 runs to 16 residues.

V gene TRBV5-1 combines with J gene TRBJ2-3, with 10 bases that match TRBD2. This CDR3 has 17 residues. V gave up 0 bases and J gave up 0 bases; unmatched junction bases: 4. CDR1 SGHRS and CDR2 YFSETQ come from the germline V gene. The CDR3 region has the DNA TGCGCCAGCAGCTTGGGTAGCGGGAGGACTAGCACAGATACGCAGTATTTT. This sequence encodes CASSLGSGRTSTDTQYF.

This clone was picked up one time. The gene calls are TRBV5-1 and TRBJ1-4; no definite D call. The V and J ends lost 3 bases and 5 bases respectively, with 11 bases between them. The CDR3 totals 14 residues. Germline lookup yields CDR1 SGHRS and CDR2 YFSETQ. The CDR3 region is CASSSAGVNEKLFF. The CDR3 nucleotides are TGCGCCAGCAGCTCCGCGGGCGTCAATGAAAAACTGTTTTTT.

This chain links TRBV5-1 with TRBJ1-3, with 7 bases identical to TRBD1. V was clipped by 3 bases and J by 5 bases; unmatched bases: 5. This CDR3 spans 14 amino acids. CDR1 is SGHRS, CDR2 YFSETQ, per germline. The CDR3 spells CASSSGQFRNTIYF. The CDR3 DNA sequence: TGCGCCAGCAGCTCGGGACAGTTTAGAAACACCATATATTTT.

The rearrangement joins TRBV27 to TRBJ2-7; 7 bases fit TRBD1. Trimming at V came to 3 bases and at J to 4 bases, leaving 3 bases not matched to a gene. The CDR3 has 13 amino acids. Looked up from germline, CDR1 is MNHEY and CDR2 is SMNVEV (reference sequence). In DNA form, the CDR3 reads TGTGCCAGCAGTTTGACAGGGTTTTACGAGCAGTACTTC. Translating it yields CASSLTGFYEQYF.

V gene TRBV18 combines with J gene TRBJ2-2; D is unresolved. Germline values: CDR1 KGHSH, CDR2 LQKENI. The CDR3 runs 15 residues. Trimming removed 0 bases from V and 1 base from J, with 6 bases in between. Here the CDR3 reads CASSPPAGNTGELFF. The DNA of the CDR3 is TGTGCCAGCTCACCACCGGCAGGGAACACCGGGGAGCTGTTTTTT.

The chain couples TRBV7-6 to TRBJ2-5; the match to TRBD1 covers 11 bases. With 5 bases clipped from V and 10 bases from J, the junction kept 6 bases outside the gene matches. Germline V gene lookup returns CDR1 SGHVS and CDR2 FNYEAQ. This CDR3 is 13 amino acids long. CDR3 nucleotide sequence: TGTGCCAGCAGCGTGGGACAGGGGGGTGTCCAGTACTTC. This translates into CASSVGQGGVQYF.

This chain uses TRBV7-9 with TRBJ2-7; D gene unclear. The germline V gene has CDR1 SEHNR and CDR2 FQNEAQ (reference sequence). The V end was cut by 0 bases, the J end by 5 bases, with 11 bases between. CDR3 length: 14 residues. CDR3 coding DNA: TGTGCCAGCAGCTTAGCTCGCCTAGACGACGAGCAGTACTTC. This codes for CASSLARLDDEQYF.

This clone appeared a few times. The rearrangement uses TRBV11-3 and TRBJ2-2; a possible D gene is TRBD2 (6 bases). The CDR3 has 13 residues. Trimming pared 3 bases from V and 5 bases from J, leaving 7 bases between. The germline gives CDR1 SGHNT, CDR2 YENEEA. The CDR3 coding sequence is TGTGCCAGCAGCTTCGGGGGTACCGGGGAGCTGTTTTTT. Amino acid sequence: CASSFGGTGELFF.

This clone was counted only a few times. This chain connects TRBV11-1 to TRBJ2-7; no clear D. The germline CDR1 and CDR2 sequences are SGHAT and FQDESV (reference sequence). The length of the CDR3 is 16 residues. V was clipped by 4 bases and J by 0 bases, with 16 bases between them. The DNA of the CDR3 is TGTGCCAGCAGCTCTTCCCGTGTCCTGAGCTCCTACGAGCAGTACTTC. Translated, it gives CASSSSRVLSSYEQYF.

This chain links TRBV7-2 with TRBJ1-3, with D uncertain. Trimming shortened V by 4 bases and J by 0 bases, and 10 bases separated the two germline ends. The CDR3 is 15 amino acids. From germline, CDR1 is SGHTA and CDR2 FQGNSA. CDR3 nucleotide sequence: TGTGCCAGCAGCTCCCCGTACTTCTCTGGAAACACCATATATTTT. Amino acid sequence: CASSSPYFSGNTIYF.

The chain employs TRBV5-4 and TRBJ2-3; TRBD1 agrees at 9 bases. Germline trimming cut 5 bases from V and 4 bases from J; bases unmatched to any gene: 8. Per germline, CDR1 SGHNT and CDR2 YYREEE (reference sequence). CDR3 length: 15 amino acids. CDR3 region: CASSTRQGGADTQYF. CDR3 nucleotides: TGTGCCAGCAGTACTCGACAGGGGGGCGCAGATACGCAGTATTTT.

This clone showed up just a few times. V gene TRBV7-2 combines with J gene TRBJ2-1; 9 bases match TRBD1. The ends lost 4 bases at V and 4 bases at J; junction bases unmatched: 5. Germline V gene lookup returns CDR1 SGHTA and CDR2 FQGNSA. The CDR3 totals 15 residues. CDR3 nucleotides: TGTGCCAGCAGCTCCCGGGACAGGGCTTACAATGAGCAGTTCTTC. This sequence encodes CASSSRDRAYNEQFF.

The chain links TRBV30 to TRBJ1-6, with 7 bases fitting TRBD1. Germline V CDR1 and CDR2: GTSNPN, SVGIG (reference sequence). Germline trimming cut 2 bases from V and 7 bases from J; bases unmatched to any gene: 5. The CDR3 spans 14 residues. The CDR3 protein is CAWSRDRLNSPLHF. The CDR3 coding sequence is TGTGCCTGGAGTAGGGACAGACTAAATTCACCCCTCCACTTT.

This chain connects TRBV5-1 to TRBJ2-3, with unresolved D. Germline V gene sequence: CDR1 SGHRS, CDR2 YFSETQ. Trimming removed 1 base from V and 2 bases from J, with 8 bases in between. CDR3 length: 14 amino acids. The CDR3 sequence: CASSLIQNTDTQYF. CDR3 DNA: TGCGCCAGCAGCTTGATACAGAACACAGATACGCAGTATTTT.

This chain links TRBV11-3 with TRBJ2-1; D ambiguous. This CDR3 region has 12 residues. CDR1 and CDR2 from the germline V gene are SGHNT and YENEEA. The V gene lost 4 bases and the J gene lost 12 bases, with 13 bases spanning the gap. The CDR3 loop is CASSSFDRRQFF. DNA for the CDR3: TGTGCCAGCAGCTCGTTCGACCGGAGGCAGTTCTTC.

J is TRBJ1-2 and V is TRBV19; perhaps TRBD1 as D (5 bases). Germline V gene sequence: CDR1 LNHDA, CDR2 SQIVND (reference sequence). The V end lost 2 bases, the J end lost 1 base, and 17 bases lay between the germline ends. CDR3 length: 17 amino acids. DNA of the CDR3: TGTGCCAGTAGTATATGGGTAAAAAAGGGGTATAACTATGGCTACACCTTC. It translates to CASSIWVKKGYNYGYTF.

The CDR3, as DNA: TGTGCCAGCGGCGGCGGGTACGAGCAGTACTTC. Protein: CASGGGYEQYF. The J gene is TRBJ2-7, the V gene TRBV9; a weak D match, TRBD2 (5 bases). The V and J ends lost 7 bases and 4 bases respectively, with 9 bases between them. The CDR3 extends over 11 amino acids. CDR1 and CDR2 (germline): SGDLS, YYNGEE.

The chain couples TRBV11-2 to TRBJ1-1; TRBD1 matches 7 bases. Germline V gives CDR1 SGHAT, CDR2 FQNNGV. J gave up 11 bases and V 5 bases, and 14 bases lay outside the gene matches. There are 14 residues in the CDR3. The CDR3 reads CASSPLRDSPKAFF. For the CDR3, the DNA is TGTGCCAGCAGCCCACTCCGGGACAGCCCAAAGGCTTTCTTT. Full variable domain (remainder filled in from reference TRBV11-2 and TRBJ1-1): EAGVAQSPRYKIIEKRQSVAFWCNPISGHATLYWYQQILGQGPKLLIQFQNNGVVDDSQLPKDRFSAERLKGVDSTLKIQPAKLEDSAVYLCASSPLRDSPKAFFGQGTRLTVV.

This clone is labeled as medium-sized (0.01 to 0.1%). The chain recombines TRBV5-6 with TRBJ1-1; no clear D gene. Trimming cost V 0 bases and J 8 bases, with 11 bases left between them. Germline assignment: CDR1 SGHDT and CDR2 YYEEEE. The CDR3 is made up of 13 amino acids. CDR3: CASSLVIQREAFF. The CDR3 bases are TGTGCCAGCAGCTTGGTAATACAGCGGGAAGCTTTCTTT. Full variable domain (rest looked up from reference TRBV5-6 and TRBJ1-1): DAGVTQSPTHLIKTRGQQVTLRCSPKSGHDTVSWYQQALGQGPQFIFQYYEEEERQRGNFPDRFSGHQFPNYSSELNVNALLLGDSALYLCASSLVIQREAFFGQGTRLTVV.

The chain uses TRBV2 and TRBJ1-1; the D gene is possibly TRBD1 (6 bases). Germline V gene lookup returns CDR1 SNHLY and CDR2 FYNNEI. The CDR3 is made up of 14 amino acids. V gave up 6 bases and J gave up 4 bases, with 15 bases separating them. The CDR3 spells CASRGHDRTTEAFF. The CDR3, as DNA: TGTGCCAGCAGAGGACATGACAGGACCACTGAAGCTTTCTTT.

V is TRBV7-2 and J is TRBJ2-1, with 12 bases identical to TRBD2. The V and J ends lost 1 base and 7 bases, in that order; junction bases with no gene match: 2. Germline lookup yields CDR1 SGHTA and CDR2 FQGNSA. There are 15 residues in the CDR3. The CDR3 DNA reads TGTGCCAGCAGCTTAGTGGGGACTAGCGGGAATGAGCAGTTCTTC. This gives the protein CASSLVGTSGNEQFF.

The rearrangement uses TRBV6-1 and TRBJ2-1; possible D gene TRBD1, 8 bases. The CDR3 consists of 15 residues. The ends were cut back, 4 bases at V and 3 bases at J, with 13 bases in the middle. Looked up from germline, CDR1 is MNHNS and CDR2 is SASEGT. Here the CDR3 DNA reads TGTGCCAGCAGTGGAGCGGGACAGGTCTACAATGAGCAGTTCTTC. Its protein is CASSGAGQVYNEQFF.

Turning to this clone: Germline is not matched at one junction end, which may reflect a read error. CDR3 sequence: CASSGTAGANGLTF. The CDR3, as DNA: TGTGCCAGCAGTGGTACGGCGGGGGCCAACGGCCTGACTTTC. The chain is built from TRBV6-5 and TRBJ2-6, with TRBD2 as a possible D gene (7 bases). CDR1 and CDR2 (germline): MNHEY, SVGAGI. The CDR3 extends over 14 amino acids.